The 16 T cell receptor beta chains below all came from one sample that was sequenced in a study of CD4 T cells in relation to SARS-CoV-2 and coronaviruses. For these TCRs, the target antigens are not known. The method was immunoSEQ multiplex PCR; TCRdb's version includes in-frame clones alone and lacks a portion of them. The sample has tens of thousands of clones; around 76% are singletons. What was sequenced was memory CD4+ T cells from PBMCs, cultured in vitro. The receptor set was obtained from an adult with COVID-19.

The rearrangement joins TRBV4-1 to TRBJ2-2, with 9 nucleotides matching TRBD1. The CDR3 has 14 residues. Germline V gives CDR1 MGHRA, CDR2 YSYEKL. J lost 4 bases, V lost 6 bases, and 3 bases had no gene match. The CDR3 nucleotides read TGCGCCAGCAGGGGACAGGGAGGCACCGGGGAGCTGTTTTTT. This gives the protein CASRGQGGTGELFF.

The chain carries TRBV2 and TRBJ2-7, with 9 bases aligning to TRBD2. Per the germline V gene, CDR1 is SNHLY and CDR2 is FYNNEI. The trim removed 7 bases at V and 1 base at J, leaving 5 bases unmatched. CDR3 size: 14 residues. CDR3 in amino acids: CASIPAGGSYEQYF. CDR3 DNA: TGTGCCAGCATCCCCGCGGGAGGGTCCTACGAGCAGTACTTC.

The chain is built from TRBV5-4 and TRBJ1-3; D unresolved. Trimming took off 2 bases at V and 0 bases at J, with 9 bases between the two ends. The CDR3 loop spans 15 amino acids. The germline CDR1 and CDR2 sequences are SGHNT and YYREEE (reference sequence). For the CDR3, the DNA is TGTGCCAGCAGCTTCGACCCCACCTCTGGAAACACCATATATTTT. Translating it yields CASSFDPTSGNTIYF.

This clone has only one observation. The rearrangement joins TRBV5-1 to TRBJ1-1; D is possibly TRBD1 (6 bases). Germline-derived CDR1 and CDR2 are SGHRS and YFSETQ. V lost 7 bases and J 1 base, leaving 11 bases between the germline ends. CDR3 size: 13 residues. The CDR3 protein is CASGEQGNTEAFF. The CDR3 DNA reads as TGCGCCAGCGGAGAACAGGGGAACACTGAAGCTTTCTTT.

The J gene is TRBJ2-6, the V gene TRBV28, with D hard to call. The V end lost 1 base, the J end lost 4 bases, and 8 bases lay between the germline ends. From germline, CDR1 is MDHEN and CDR2 SYDVKM. The CDR3 is made up of 15 amino acids. The CDR3: CASSLSGSGANVLTF. DNA for the CDR3: TGTGCCAGCAGTTTATCCGGGTCCGGGGCCAACGTCCTGACTTTC.

This clone was found a few times. The chain couples TRBV10-3 to TRBJ1-1; no definite D call. Germline V gene data show CDR1 as ENHRY and CDR2 as SYGVKD. The CDR3 covers 12 residues. V was cut by 6 bases and J by 2 bases, with 7 bases left in between. CDR3 DNA sequence: TGTGCCATCAGAAACGGTAACACTGAAGCTTTCTTT. Its translation is CAIRNGNTEAFF.

This clone has a single count. The rearrangement uses TRBV7-2 and TRBJ2-2, with D possibly matching TRBD1 (6 bases). Trimming cost V 1 base and J 6 bases, with 12 bases left between them. The germline gives CDR1 SGHTA, CDR2 FQGNSA. This CDR3 has 15 residues. The CDR3 sequence is CASSLGSGAPGELFF. The CDR3 DNA follows: TGTGCCAGCAGCTTAGGCTCAGGGGCACCCGGGGAGCTGTTTTTT. Supplemented by reference TRBV7-2 and TRBJ2-2, the full variable domain reads GAGVSQSPSNKVTEKGKDVELRCDPISGHTALYWYRQSLGQGLEFLIYFQGNSAPDKSGLPSDRFSAERTGGSVSTLTIQRTQQEDSAVYLCASSLGSGAPGELFFGEGSRLTVL.

The chain employs TRBV27 and TRBJ2-2; weak D call: TRBD1 (5 bases). The CDR3 sequence is 14 residues long. The germline CDR1 and CDR2 sequences are MNHEY and SMNVEV (reference sequence). V lost 3 bases and J 3 bases, leaving 8 bases between the germline ends. The DNA for the CDR3 is TGTGCCAGCAGTTTTCAGGGTGACACCGGGGAGCTGTTTTTT. Translating it yields CASSFQGDTGELFF.

The chain couples TRBV5-1 to TRBJ2-5; a weak D match, TRBD2 (7 bases). Germline-derived CDR1 and CDR2 are SGHRS and YFSETQ. Between the trimmed V and J ends, which lost 1 base and 2 bases, there was a span of 18 bases. The CDR3 is made up of 17 amino acids. The CDR3 bases are TGCGCCAGCAGCTTGCTTAGGGGGAGGGGAAGTCAAGAGACCCAGTACTTC. Amino acids: CASSLLRGRGSQETQYF.

The rearrangement joins TRBV5-1 to TRBJ2-3; D not certain. The ends were cut back, 1 base at V and 4 bases at J, with 10 bases in the middle. CDR3 size: 14 residues. Germline V gene data show CDR1 as SGHRS and CDR2 as YFSETQ. CDR3 in amino acids: CASSLSIGPDTQYF. CDR3 bases: TGCGCCAGCAGCTTGTCAATTGGGCCAGATACGCAGTATTTT.

The rearrangement links TRBV3-1 (or the pseudogene TRBV3-2) to TRBJ1-1; maybe TRBD1 (6 bases). Germline CDR1 reads LGHDT; CDR2 reads YNNKEL (reference sequence). The CDR3 is 15 residues long. V lost 4 bases to trimming and J lost 0 bases, with 12 bases between them. The CDR3 region has the DNA TGTGCCAGCAGCCGGATACAGGGAGTGAACACTGAAGCTTTCTTT. Protein: CASSRIQGVNTEAFF.

The chain has TRBV28 and TRBJ2-7; D unclear. The germline V and J ends were trimmed by 4 bases and 6 bases, with 10 bases remaining between them. The CDR3 runs 12 residues. Germline V CDR1 and CDR2: MDHEN, SYDVKM. The CDR3 sequence: CASSSTVSEQYF. The CDR3 DNA reads TGTGCCAGCAGTTCAACCGTGAGCGAGCAGTACTTC.

This clone was seen once. V is TRBV15 and J is TRBJ2-1, with D possibly being TRBD1 (5 bases). There are 16 residues in the CDR3. V shed 1 base and J shed 7 bases, with 17 bases lying between them. CDR1 is LNHNV and CDR2 is YYDKDF in the germline V gene (reference sequence). The CDR3 loop reads CATSRGPGPGWNEQFF. CDR3 in DNA: TGTGCCACCAGCAGAGGACCCGGACCAGGGTGGAATGAGCAGTTCTTC. The full variable domain, in which reference TRBV15 and TRBJ2-1 provide the parts outside the CDR3, is DAMVIQNPRYQVTQFGKPVTLSCSQTLNHNVMYWYQQKSSQAPKLLFHYYDKDFNNEADTPDNFQSRRPNTSFCFLDIRSPGLGDTAMYLCATSRGPGPGWNEQFFGPGTRLTVL.

The rearrangement links TRBV5-4 to TRBJ1-2; D not certain. Trimming cost V 0 bases and J 7 bases, with 13 bases left between them. The CDR3 spans 14 residues. Germline assignment: CDR1 SGHNT and CDR2 YYREEE (reference sequence). The CDR3 protein is CASSLDSGAGGYTF. As DNA, the CDR3 is TGTGCCAGCAGCTTGGATAGCGGAGCGGGTGGCTACACCTTC.

The chain is built from TRBV30 and TRBJ1-5, with D tentatively TRBD1 (5 bases). Per germline, CDR1 GTSNPN and CDR2 SVGIG (reference sequence). Trimming shortened V by 2 bases and J by 7 bases, and 12 bases separated the two germline ends. The CDR3 length is 13 residues. Here the CDR3 reads CAWSSLGDQPQHF. As DNA, the CDR3 is TGTGCCTGGAGTTCTTTAGGGGACCAGCCCCAGCATTTT.

J is TRBJ2-7 and V is TRBV30; 9 bases match TRBD2. The ends lost 0 bases at V and 4 bases at J; junction bases unmatched: 1. This CDR3 has 13 residues. From germline, CDR1 is GTSNPN and CDR2 SVGIG (reference sequence). DNA for the CDR3: TGTGCCTGGAGTGTAGCGGGAGGTTACGAGCAGTACTTC. This sequence encodes CAWSVAGGYEQYF.